These T cell receptor beta chains were read from a single sample in a study of T cell responses to AZD1222 COVID-19 vaccine. Profiling relied on immunoSEQ multiplex PCR, and the TCRdb table lists in-frame clones only, not all of them. Among some 100,000 clones, about 89% were seen once, and the ten largest hold 16%. The input for sequencing was peripheral blood, taken on day 0 of AZD1222 vaccination. All receptors come from an adult in good health. Both conserved end residues are part of each CDR3. D genes are given only for firm matches. Where a row states a size, it is once, few, many or the class of an expanded clone; other rows omit it.

>TRBV12-3/TRBV12-4|TRBJ1-5|-|-
TGTGCCAGCAGCTCCTACGGGAATCAGCCCCAGCATTTT
CASSSYGNQPQHF
>TRBV11-3|TRBJ2-7|-|-
TGTGCCAGCAGCCTAACCGGGACTCTCGCCTACGAGCAGTACTTC
CASSLTGTLAYEQYF
>TRBV19|TRBJ2-1|-|-
TGTGCCAGTAGCGTAGGGGGGGGAGTTGACAATGAGCAGTTCTTC
CASSVGGGVDNEQFF
>TRBV4-1|TRBJ2-5|-|TRBD1
TGCGCCAGCAGCCGAAATACAGGGGGCAGCGGAGAGACCCAGTACTTC
CASSRNTGGSGETQYF
>TRBV3-1/TRBV3-2|TRBJ1-1|-|-
TGTGCCAGCAGCCCCGCGAACACTGAAGCTTTCTTT
CASSPANTEAFF
>TRBV9|TRBJ2-1|-|-
TGTGCCAGCAGCCCCCGGTTAGCGGAATACAATGAGCAGTTCTTC
CASSPRLAEYNEQFF
>TRBV19|TRBJ1-5|-|-
TGTGCCAGTAGTATAAGGTCAGGCTACCAGCCCCAGCATTTT
CASSIRSGYQPQHF
>TRBV6-5|TRBJ2-5|-|-
TGTGCCAGCAGTAAACCTCAAGAGACCCAGTACTTC
CASSKPQETQYF
>TRBV18|TRBJ1-2|-|TRBD1
TGTGCCACCCGGAGGGGGCAGAGGGATGGCTACACCTTC
CATRRGQRDGYTF
>TRBV18|TRBJ1-6|-|-
TGTGCCAGCTCAGGGGATCTGAGCTCCTATAATTCACCCCTCCACTTT
CASSGDLSSYNSPLHF
>TRBV5-1|TRBJ2-3|-|TRBD1
TGCGCCAGCAGCCAAGGACAGGGGTTTACAGATACGCAGTATTTT
CASSQGQGFTDTQYF
>TRBV11-2|TRBJ2-7|-|TRBD1
TGTGCCAGCAGCTTAGCGGGGACAGGGAGGTCCTACGAGCAGTACTTC
CASSLAGTGRSYEQYF
>TRBV7-9|TRBJ1-2|-|-
TGTGCCAGCAGCTTACGGGCCCTTGGGGGCTACACCTTC
CASSLRALGGYTF
>TRBV19|TRBJ2-3|few|-
TGTGCCAGTAGTAATTCTCCCGGCGGGTCAGATACGCAGTATTTT
CASSNSPGGSDTQYF
>TRBV6-1|TRBJ2-1|-|TRBD2
TGTGCCAGCAGTGAGGAGGGAGGGCTATACAATGAGCAGTTCTTC
CASSEEGGLYNEQFF
>TRBV12-3/TRBV12-4|TRBJ1-5|-|TRBD1
TGTGCCAGCAGCCGACAGGGGAATCAGCCCCAGCATTTT
CASSRQGNQPQHF
>TRBV29-1|TRBJ1-2|-|TRBD1
TGCAGCGTTGGGGACAGGGGACTTACAAACTATGGCTACACCTTC
CSVGDRGLTNYGYTF
>TRBV3-1/TRBV3-2|TRBJ1-3|-|-
TGTGCCAGCCCCAGGAACAGGGACATGGCTGGAAACACCATATATTTT
CASPRNRDMAGNTIYF